The 11 T cell receptor beta chains given below trace back to one sample, sequenced in a study of cytomegalovirus exposure and HLA in healthy donors. Use of 60 Vbeta and 13 Jbeta primers characterized the PCR. The repertoire was sequenced with immunoSEQ multiplex PCR; TCRdb's copy has only in-frame clones and lacks some. The sample has a few hundred thousand clones, just over 70% seen once. The sequenced material came from PBMCs. The origin of the receptors is a female donor in good health and CMV-seronegative.

This clone occurred a few times. The V call is TRBV5-5, the J call TRBJ2-2, with a tentative D call TRBD1 (6 bases). This CDR3 spans 16 amino acids. The V gene's germline CDR1 is SGHKS and CDR2 YYEKEE (reference sequence). Trimming removed 6 bases from V and 2 bases from J, with 17 bases in between. CDR3: CASTRTGQSNTGELFF. CDR3 DNA: TGTGCCAGCACCAGAACCGGACAGTCCAACACCGGGGAGCTGTTTTTT.

The rearrangement joins TRBV10-1 to TRBJ2-7, with D perhaps TRBD1 (6 bases). The CDR3 extends over 13 amino acids. CDR1 is WNHNN and CDR2 is SYGVQD in the germline V gene (reference sequence). V lost 6 bases to trimming and J lost 5 bases, with 14 bases between them. This CDR3 is CASSLQGVHEQYF. The DNA of the CDR3 is TGCGCCAGCAGCCTACAGGGTGTCCACGAGCAGTACTTC.

This clone appeared a few times. This chain connects TRBV11-2 to TRBJ2-1; the match to TRBD2 covers 12 bases. The CDR3 covers 17 residues. Germline CDR1 is SGHAT and CDR2 is FQNNGV. V was pared by 5 bases and J by 5 bases, with 10 bases of the junction left unmatched. CDR3 residues: CASSTLTSGRVNNEQFF. For the CDR3, the DNA is TGTGCCAGCAGCACCCTGACTAGCGGGAGAGTGAACAATGAGCAGTTCTTC.

This sequence joins TRBV2 and TRBJ2-7; maybe TRBD2 (6 bases). The CDR3 runs to 18 residues. Germline CDR1 reads SNHLY; CDR2 reads FYNNEI. Trimming removed 1 base from V and 0 bases from J, with 19 bases in between. In nucleotides, the CDR3 is TGTGCCAGCAGTGAAGGTCTAGGCAGGACTACGAGCTCCTACGAGCAGTACTTC. Its translation is CASSEGLGRTTSSYEQYF.

The chain carries TRBV7-8 and TRBJ1-1, with D tentatively TRBD1 (6 bases). Trimming removed 4 bases at V and 3 bases at J, with 12 bases between. Germline V gene sequence: CDR1 SGHVS, CDR2 FQNEAQ. This CDR3 spans 14 amino acids. This CDR3 reads CASSSLQGHTEAFF. In DNA form, the CDR3 reads TGTGCCAGCAGCTCCTTACAGGGTCACACTGAAGCTTTCTTT.

The rearrangement joins TRBV28 to TRBJ2-7; 13 bases map to TRBD2. V shed 3 bases and J 4 bases; nucleotides not matched to a gene: 12. CDR1 is MDHEN, CDR2 SYDVKM, per germline. CDR3 length: 18 residues. CDR3 residues: CASSLTSGRFAARYEQYF. The DNA for the CDR3 is TGTGCCAGCAGTTTGACTAGCGGGAGGTTTGCCGCACGATACGAGCAGTACTTC.

This clone was counted between two and nine times. The chain carries TRBV6-5 and TRBJ1-1; D is unresolved. Germline-derived CDR1 and CDR2 are MNHEY and SVGAGI. The CDR3 runs 15 residues. Trimming cost V 6 bases and J 4 bases, with 18 bases left between them. The CDR3 sequence is CASSFTDTLGTEAFF. The CDR3, as DNA: TGTGCCAGCAGCTTCACAGACACCCTGGGCACTGAAGCTTTCTTT.

This clone was seen once. The rearrangement links TRBV25-1 to TRBJ2-2, with D possibly matching TRBD1 (5 bases). CDR3 length: 16 amino acids. Germline V gene sequence: CDR1 MGHDK, CDR2 SYGVNS. V shed 1 base and J shed 4 bases, with 13 bases lying between them. The DNA for the CDR3 is TGTGCCAGCAGTGAATCTACCAGGGTCGTCACCGGGGAGCTGTTTTTT. Translating gives CASSESTRVVTGELFF.

This sequence joins TRBV13 and TRBJ2-3; 10 bases agree with TRBD2. The junction had 9 bases not matched to a gene; V was cut back by 8 bases and J by 10 bases. The CDR3 totals 13 residues. CDR1 and CDR2 (germline): PRHDT, FYEKMQ (reference sequence). The CDR3 loop is CASQREGSTPQYF. CDR3 sequence (DNA): TGTGCCAGCCAGCGGGAGGGGTCCACGCCGCAGTATTTT. The whole variable domain, filled in from reference TRBV13 and TRBJ2-3, reads AAGVIQSPRHLIKEKRETATLKCYPIPRHDTVYWYQQGPGQDPQFLISFYEKMQSDKGSIPDRFSAQQFSDYHSELNMSSLELGDSALYFCASQREGSTPQYFGPGTRLTVL.

This chain joins TRBV29-1 and TRBJ2-1; TRBD1 agrees at 8 bases. This CDR3 contains 11 residues. After removal of 3 bases from V and 15 bases from J, the junction contained 7 bases not matched to a gene. Germline V lookup: CDR1 SQVTM, CDR2 ANQGSEA. CDR3 sequence reads: CSVDFPGQVFF. Here the CDR3 DNA reads TGCAGCGTTGACTTCCCGGGACAGGTGTTCTTC.

This chain connects TRBV5-6 to TRBJ1-2; weak D call: TRBD1 (6 bases). The CDR3 covers 14 residues. V lost 4 bases and J lost 4, with 14 bases in between. The V gene's germline CDR1 is SGHDT and CDR2 YYEEEE. Written as DNA, the CDR3 is TGTGCCAGCAGCCGGACAGCGGGGACCTATGGCTACACCTTC. Protein: CASSRTAGTYGYTF.